The 13 T cell receptor beta chains presented below share a single source sample, sequenced in a study of low-dose radiotherapy and immunotherapy resistance in tumors (dated by TCRdb to the early 2020s). Instrument on record: Illumina HiSeq 2500. To make first-strand cDNA, Superscript III was used along with a set of TRAV- and TRBV-specific primers so that both the TCRalpha and TCRbeta chains were covered. TCRs were amplified with Phusion for about 21 PCR cycles, with a constant-region primer paired with the adapter attached to the V primers. The public reads were reanalyzed by TCRdb: fastp trimming at Q25, MiXCR alignment, in-frame beta chains only. Rows merge per CDR3 protein into single entries with the most common DNA and genes. The sample contains fewer than 110,000 distinct CDR3 sequences, around 20% of them found a single time. The ten most abundant clones make up 4.1% of the sample. The time point label of this sample denotes: after trial treatment. Per the publication, the treatment or condition label means: LDRT plus nivolumab, ipilimumab, low-dose cyclophosphamide and aspirin (RACIN trial).

The material was PBMCs, obtained after low-dose radiotherapy plus immunotherapy. These TCRs come from a male donor with prostate cancer.

This clonotype was counted many times. The rearrangement links TRBV20-1 to TRBJ2-1, with D maybe TRBD2 (6 bases). CDR1 is DFQATT and CDR2 is SNEGSKA in the germline V gene (reference sequence). This CDR3 region has 16 residues. V lost 2 bases to trimming and J lost 7 bases, with 21 bases between them. In DNA form, the CDR3 reads TGCAGTGCTAGACACTCCCTTCGGGGGTCGGGGAATGAGCAGTTCTTC. It codes for CSARHSLRGSGNEQFF.

This clonotype was seen at least ten times. The V call is TRBV29-1, the J call TRBJ2-1; TRBD2 matches 8 bases. CDR1 and CDR2 from the germline V gene are SQVTM and ANQGSEA. After removal of 7 bases from V and 5 bases from J, the junction contained 7 bases not matched to a gene. The CDR3 extends over 13 amino acids. The CDR3 DNA follows: TGCAGCGAAACGGGGGGGGAGAACAATGAGCAGTTCTTC. Translated: CSETGGENNEQFF.

The V call is TRBV4-2, the J call TRBJ2-7, with 7 nucleotides matching TRBD1. The length of the CDR3 is 13 residues. Trimming at V came to 3 bases and at J to 2 bases, leaving 1 base not matched to a gene. Germline values: CDR1 LGHNA, CDR2 YNFKEQ. Here the CDR3 reads CASSQQGAYEQYF. For the CDR3, the DNA is TGTGCCAGCAGCCAGCAGGGGGCCTACGAGCAGTACTTC.

The sample holds many counts of this clonotype. This chain uses TRBV4-1 with TRBJ1-3; maybe TRBD1 (5 bases). Germline CDR1 MGHRA, CDR2 YSYEKL. The CDR3 covers 14 residues. Trimming cost V 4 bases and J 1 base, with 8 bases left between them. CDR3 loop: CASSPGTSGNTIYF. CDR3 bases: TGCGCCAGCAGCCCAGGGACTTCTGGAAACACCATATATTTT.

This clonotype was seen only once. The genes are TRBV12-3 or TRBV12-4 and TRBJ2-7; no definite D call. CDR3 size: 12 residues. Trimming left V 2 bases short and J 5 bases short, with 7 bases between. For the CDR3, the DNA is TGTGCCAGCAGTTTAAAGAAGGACGAGCAGTACTTC. Encoded protein: CASSLKKDEQYF.

The chain joins TRBV5-1 to TRBJ2-2, with 8 bases identical to TRBD1. V trimming: 2 bases; J trimming: 3 bases; junction bases outside the gene matches: 6. Germline loops: CDR1 SGHRS, CDR2 YFSETQ. The CDR3 has 16 residues. The CDR3 region has the DNA TGCGCCAGCAGCTTCGCCGGGACAGGTTACACCGGGGAGCTGTTTTTT. It translates to CASSFAGTGYTGELFF.

The gene calls are TRBV7-2 and TRBJ1-1; D might be TRBD1 (5 bases). Trimming removed 2 bases from V and 3 bases from J, with 13 bases in between. Germline V gene lookup returns CDR1 SGHTA and CDR2 FQGNSA. The CDR3 has 15 amino acids. The chain's CDR3 is CASSLWGDEDTEAFF. The CDR3 DNA is TGTGCCAGCAGCTTATGGGGGGACGAAGACACTGAAGCTTTCTTT. Full variable domain (rest looked up from reference TRBV7-2 and TRBJ1-1): GAGVSQSPSNKVTEKGKDVELRCDPISGHTALYWYRQSLGQGLEFLIYFQGNSAPDKSGLPSDRFSAERTGGSVSTLTIQRTQQEDSAVYLCASSLWGDEDTEAFFGQGTRLTVV.

A few counts support this clonotype. Since no conserved phenylalanine or tryptophan closes the CDR3, a read error is the likely cause. This chain joins TRBV29-1 and TRBJ1-1; D call uncertain. There are 11 residues in the CDR3. The V end lost 5 bases, the J end lost 8 bases, and 12 bases lay between the germline ends. The germline V gene has CDR1 SQVTM and CDR2 ANQGSEA. The CDR3 spells CSVPDPTEAFI. CDR3 DNA: TGCAGCGTTCCAGACCCGACGGAAGCTTTCATT.

This chain uses TRBV24-1 with TRBJ2-3; D is perhaps TRBD1 (6 bases). Looked up from germline, CDR1 is KGHDR and CDR2 is SFDVKD. The CDR3 is 17 residues long. V lost 1 base and J lost 4, with 17 bases in between. Here the CDR3 DNA reads TGTGCCACCAGTGATTTTGGTCAGGGGCCGCGTGCAGATACGCAGTATTTT. Translation gives CATSDFGQGPRADTQYF.

This clonotype was seen at least ten times. The chain combines TRBV2 with TRBJ1-2; possible D gene TRBD1, 6 bases. V lost 8 bases to trimming and J lost 3 bases, with 16 bases between them. The CDR3 is made up of 14 amino acids. Germline V CDR1 and CDR2: SNHLY, FYNNEI. In DNA, the CDR3 is TGTGCCAGCGCCCCGTGGGGGGCCCACTATGGCTACACCTTC. Translated, it gives CASAPWGAHYGYTF.

This clonotype was recorded many times. The chain employs TRBV6-2 or TRBV6-3 and TRBJ1-5; the D is unclear. Trimming took 5 bases from V and 5 from J, leaving 7 bases between them. The CDR3 covers 12 residues. Looked up from germline, CDR1 is MNHEY and CDR2 is SVGEGT. Here the CDR3 reads CASSTTDQPQHF. The CDR3 bases are TGTGCCAGCAGTACAACAGATCAGCCCCAGCATTTT.

Many counts were recorded for this clonotype. The rearrangement joins TRBV5-6 to TRBJ2-2; 10 bases match TRBD1. The germline CDR1 and CDR2 sequences are SGHDT and YYEEEE. The CDR3 covers 15 residues. V lost 4 bases and J lost 6; bases outside the gene matches: 6. The CDR3: CASSPGTGEAGELFF. The CDR3 DNA reads as TGTGCCAGCAGCCCGGGGACAGGGGAGGCCGGGGAGCTGTTTTTT.

This clonotype was counted many times. The gene calls are TRBV29-1 and TRBJ2-1; D perhaps matches TRBD1 (5 bases). CDR1 SQVTM and CDR2 ANQGSEA come from the germline V gene. Trimming removed 1 base at V and 6 bases at J, with 10 bases between. This CDR3 has 13 residues. The CDR3 nucleotides are TGCAGCGTTGAAGGGGGCCTATCCAATGAGCAGTTCTTC. It codes for CSVEGGLSNEQFF.